A single sample gave rise to the 11 T cell receptor beta chains below, sequenced in a study of blood T cell repertoires in COVID-19 (dated by TCRdb to the early 2020s). The library was obtained by the immunoSEQ multiplex PCR assay. Drawn from immuneACCESS, this table holds only the in-frame rearrangements with V and J called that TCRdb kept. Clones are partly lost; checked studies trace under half to an unresolved V gene and leave the rest unexplained. For this sample there are fewer than 400,000 clones; 85% appear just once. 3.5% to 4% of the sample goes to the ten largest clones. The sample was peripheral blood. These receptors were collected from a woman between 18 and 29 years old with acute or convalescent COVID-19.

This chain joins TRBV27 and TRBJ2-1, with TRBD2 matching over 9 bases. The CDR3 is made up of 18 amino acids. The J segment lost 3 bases and the V segment lost 3 bases, leaving 12 bases of the junction unmatched. Germline V CDR1 and CDR2: MNHEY, SMNVEV (reference sequence). The CDR3 DNA sequence: TGTGCCAGCAGTTTCGGAGGTGATGGCGGGGGGGACTACAATGAGCAGTTCTTC. Its translation: CASSFGGDGGGDYNEQFF.

The chain has TRBV27 and TRBJ2-7; 11 positions agree with TRBD1. V dropped 6 bases and J dropped 3; count of bases not matched to a gene: 7. CDR3 size: 15 residues. Germline CDR1 reads MNHEY; CDR2 reads SMNVEV (reference sequence). CDR3 in DNA: TGTGCCAGCAGAGTTCCGGGGACAGGGGGCTACGAGCAGTACTTC. It specifies CASRVPGTGGYEQYF.

The chain has TRBV19 and TRBJ2-5, with no clear D. The CDR3 covers 11 residues. The ends were cut back, 6 bases at V and 4 bases at J, with 6 bases in the middle. Germline V gene lookup returns CDR1 LNHDA and CDR2 SQIVND (reference sequence). The CDR3 DNA follows: TGTGCCAGTAGGATCGGAGAGACCCAGTACTTC. Translating it yields CASRIGETQYF.

The chain links TRBV10-3 to TRBJ2-7, with 8 bases lining up with TRBD1. Trimming removed 6 bases from V and 2 bases from J; junction bases left unmatched: 3. From germline, CDR1 is ENHRY and CDR2 SYGVKD. The CDR3 length is 13 residues. This CDR3 reads CAIRPDRAYEQYF. The CDR3, as DNA: TGTGCCATCAGACCGGACAGGGCCTACGAGCAGTACTTC.

This chain uses TRBV5-1 with TRBJ1-3; D gene ambiguous. CDR3 length: 15 amino acids. Germline V gives CDR1 SGHRS, CDR2 YFSETQ. Deletions cut 4 bases from V and 0 bases from J, with 11 bases between. The CDR3 loop reads CASSPLSGSGNTIYF. The DNA for the CDR3 is TGCGCCAGCAGCCCCCTGTCGGGCTCTGGAAACACCATATATTTT.

Concerning this clone itself: The same CDR3 also results from other DNA sequences found in this sample. The chain is built from TRBV7-9 and TRBJ1-5; D possibly corresponds to TRBD1 (6 bases). Germline lookup yields CDR1 SEHNR and CDR2 FQNEAQ (reference sequence). The ends were cut back, 5 bases at V and 4 bases at J, with 12 bases in the middle. The CDR3 spans 14 residues. CDR3 amino acids: CASSPTGGNQPQHF. For the CDR3, the DNA is TGTGCCAGCAGCCCGACAGGCGGGAATCAGCCCCAGCATTTT.

The CDR3 region is CSASGGVWTWESFF. In DNA, the CDR3 is TGCAGTGCTAGTGGGGGTGTCTGGACATGGGAATCTTTCTTT. The chain links TRBV20-1 to TRBJ1-1; tentative D call: TRBD1 (5 bases). V dropped 3 bases and J dropped 12 bases, with 23 bases sitting between them. Looked up from germline, CDR1 is DFQATT and CDR2 is SNEGSKA (reference sequence). The CDR3 consists of 14 residues.

The chain recombines TRBV14 with TRBJ1-1; the D is unclear. The CDR3 is made up of 16 amino acids. Trimming cost V 0 bases and J 2 bases, with 13 bases left between them. The germline V gene has CDR1 SGHDN and CDR2 FVKESK. CDR3: CASSQDRREVNTEAFF. DNA of the CDR3: TGTGCCAGCAGCCAAGATAGGAGAGAGGTAAACACTGAAGCTTTCTTT.

The chain recombines TRBV24-1 with TRBJ2-3, with D possibly being TRBD1 (6 bases). The V end lost 6 bases, the J end lost 2 bases, and 8 bases lay between the germline ends. CDR3 length equals 13 residues. Looked up from germline, CDR1 is KGHDR and CDR2 is SFDVKD. The CDR3, as DNA: TGTGCCACCAGTCGGGACAACACAGATACGCAGTATTTT. It yields the protein CATSRDNTDTQYF.

This chain connects TRBV5-1 to TRBJ1-6; tentative D call: TRBD1 (6 bases). The CDR3 extends over 14 amino acids. Trimming pared 4 bases from V and 5 bases from J, leaving 10 bases between. Germline values: CDR1 SGHRS, CDR2 YFSETQ. The DNA of the CDR3 is TGCGCCAGCAGCAGGACAGTGGATAATTCACCCCTCCACTTT. This sequence encodes CASSRTVDNSPLHF.

J is TRBJ2-7 and V is TRBV5-1; D uncertain. This CDR3 is 13 amino acids long. From germline, CDR1 is SGHRS and CDR2 YFSETQ. With 4 bases removed from V and 7 bases from J, the gap between germline ends came to 15 bases. The CDR3 region has the DNA TGCGCCAGCAGCCTTCCCCTCCGCGAGGAGCAGTACTTC. It is translated as CASSLPLREEQYF.